Listed below are T cell receptor beta chains from one sample, sequenced in a study of blood T cell repertoires in COVID-19. Generated by immunoSEQ multiplex PCR, the TCRdb table keeps only in-frame clones and is missing some. The data hold 220,000 or so clones, with 85% to 90% observed a single time. Sequencing used PBMCs or T cells enriched from blood (not recorded which). The source of these receptors is a woman in her 50s with acute COVID-19. Both conserved end residues are part of each CDR3. A D gene is named only where the DNA matches it firmly. Size is omitted from some rows. Given values are once, few, many or a class for expanded clones.

CASSPRLAGVAYNEQFF,TGTGCCAGCAGCCCTCGCCTAGCGGGAGTAGCCTACAATGAGCAGTTCTTC,TRBV13,TRBJ2-1,NA,TRBD2
CASSLLARGRGGYTF,TGTGCCAGCAGTTTATTGGCCAGGGGGCGAGGTGGCTACACCTTC,TRBV28,TRBJ1-2,NA,TRBD1
CASSPKGSPGEQYF,TGTGCCAGCTCACCGAAAGGTTCCCCGGGCGAGCAGTACTTC,TRBV18,TRBJ2-7,NA,NA
CASSSDRGRETQYF,TGCGCCAGCAGCTCGGACAGGGGGCGAGAGACCCAGTACTTC,TRBV5-1,TRBJ2-5,NA,TRBD1
CASSLAGTGLAF,TGTGCCAGCAGCTTAGCAGGTACCGGCTTGGCCTTC,TRBV11-2,TRBJ1-2,NA,NA
CAWSLVKELAEHNEQFF,TGTGCCTGGAGTTTAGTTAAAGAGCTAGCGGAACACAATGAGCAGTTCTTC,TRBV30,TRBJ2-1,NA,TRBD2
CASSVGYGGDTEAFF,TGTGCCAGCAGCGTAGGGTATGGAGGGGACACTGAAGCTTTCTTT,TRBV9,TRBJ1-1,NA,NA
CSASSEGYRNEQFF,TGCAGTGCGAGTTCCGAGGGCTATCGCAATGAGCAGTTCTTC,TRBV20-1,TRBJ2-1,NA,NA
CASRQGATEAFF,TGCGCCAGCAGACAGGGGGCCACTGAAGCTTTCTTT,TRBV10-2,TRBJ1-1,NA,TRBD1
CASSRDATNEKLFF,TGCGCCAGCAGTCGGGATGCAACTAATGAAAAACTGTTTTTT,TRBV10-2,TRBJ1-4,once,NA
CASSLDRGHYEQYF,TGTGCCAGCAGCCTCGACAGGGGGCACTACGAGCAGTACTTC,TRBV11-2,TRBJ2-7,NA,TRBD1
CASSLGRFRGVRHNEQFF,TGTGCCAGCAGTTTAGGTCGGTTCAGGGGGGTGAGACACAATGAGCAGTTCTTC,TRBV28,TRBJ2-1,NA,NA
CASRRQTHEAFF,TGTGCCAGCAGACGACAGACCCATGAAGCTTTCTTT,TRBV2,TRBJ1-1,NA,NA
CASSIGQGRWSEAFF,TGTGCCAGTAGTATCGGGCAGGGTAGATGGTCTGAAGCTTTCTTT,TRBV19,TRBJ1-1,NA,NA
CASSESGTSLPHEQYF,TGTGCCAGCAGCGAATCCGGGACTAGCCTTCCCCACGAGCAGTACTTC,TRBV9,TRBJ2-7,once,TRBD2
CASSPGAAPNQPQHF,TGTGCCAGCTCACCTGGGGCAGCCCCCAATCAGCCCCAGCATTTT,TRBV18,TRBJ1-5,NA,NA
CASSGESTGTYEQYF,TGTGCCAGCAGCGGAGAGTCGACAGGCACCTACGAGCAGTACTTC,TRBV6-2/TRBV6-3,TRBJ2-7,NA,NA
CASSGGSGRVEQFF,TGTGCCAGCAGCGGGGGTAGCGGGAGGGTTGAGCAGTTCTTC,TRBV9,TRBJ2-1,NA,TRBD2
CASSRDVLGDRDYGYTF,TGCGCCAGCAGCCGCGACGTTCTAGGGGACAGGGACTATGGCTACACCTTC,TRBV4-3,TRBJ1-2,once,TRBD1
CATRKDSGVSPLHF,TGTGCCACCAGAAAGGACAGTGGTGTTTCACCCCTCCACTTT,TRBV15,TRBJ1-6,once,NA
CASTLDRVNTEAFF,TGTGCCAGCACCCTGGACAGGGTGAACACTGAAGCTTTCTTT,TRBV7-9,TRBJ1-1,NA,TRBD1
CASSSQGYTGELFF,TGTGCCAGCAGCTCACAGGGTTACACCGGGGAGCTGTTTTTT,TRBV7-2,TRBJ2-2,NA,NA
CASSFGRSGARERGTQYF,TGTGCCAGCAGTTTCGGACGTAGCGGAGCTCGGGAGAGGGGAACGCAGTATTTT,TRBV28,TRBJ2-3,NA,NA
CASLPYGALGELFF,TGTGCCAGCTTGCCCTATGGGGCCCTCGGGGAGCTGTTTTTT,TRBV7-9,TRBJ2-2,once,NA